The 26 T cell receptor beta chains below come from one sample, sequenced in a study of sequential checkpoint blockade in melanoma. Here immunoSEQ multiplex PCR was the method, and the copy in TCRdb shows in-frame clones only, minus some. The data contain around 15,000 clones, roughly 93% of them seen just once; the ten biggest clones take up 24%. Treatment described: randomized to nivolumab then ipilimumab (arm A) or the reverse (arm B). The sequenced sample was CD8+ T cells sorted from blood (inferred from file names), obtained from a patient given nivolumab and ipilimumab in sequence. The receptors derive from a human donor with melanoma.

This clone occurred once. This chain connects TRBV29-1 to TRBJ1-2, with unresolved D. Germline V gene lookup returns CDR1 SQVTM and CDR2 ANQGSEA. V dropped 2 bases and J dropped 8 bases, with 21 bases sitting between them. This CDR3 is built from 15 residues. The DNA of the CDR3 is TGCAGCGTTGAATCCGATTACGGACTCTCAGAGGGCTACACCTTC. Amino acids: CSVESDYGLSEGYTF.

The chain combines TRBV27 with TRBJ2-7; 9 positions match TRBD2. Germline V CDR1 and CDR2: MNHEY, SMNVEV (reference sequence). V shed 5 bases, J shed 3 bases, and the junction held 20 bases outside the gene matches. The CDR3 length is 19 residues. CDR3: CASSPPGQNLAGLHYEQYF. The CDR3 DNA is TGTGCCAGCAGTCCCCCCGGGCAAAACCTAGCGGGATTACACTACGAGCAGTACTTC.

V usage is TRBV25-1 and J usage is TRBJ1-2, with 7 bases that match TRBD1. The ends lost 7 bases at V and 8 bases at J; junction bases unmatched: 13. Germline CDR1 MGHDK, CDR2 SYGVNS. The CDR3 runs 14 residues. CDR3 sequence (DNA): TGTGCCAGCAAAACTCCGGGACAGCCAGGCGGCTACACCTTC. As protein: CASKTPGQPGGYTF.

This clone was found once. V and J are TRBV2 and TRBJ1-1; D is uncertain. CDR3 size: 12 residues. V lost 5 bases and J lost 6, with 10 bases in between. The V gene's germline CDR1 is SNHLY and CDR2 FYNNEI. DNA of the CDR3: TGTGCCAGCAGTCAGTTTTCCCCTGAAGCTTTCTTT. This encodes CASSQFSPEAFF.

The rearrangement joins TRBV7-8 to TRBJ1-2, with a possible D match to TRBD1 (6 bases). Germline values: CDR1 SGHVS, CDR2 FQNEAQ. V lost 2 bases and J lost 5, with 9 bases in between. This CDR3 is 13 amino acids long. CDR3 sequence (DNA): TGTGCCAGCAGCTTACCCACAGGGTATGGCTACACCTTC. This encodes CASSLPTGYGYTF.

CDR3: CASSLVSPGRPNTEAFF. DNA for the CDR3: TGTGCCAGCAGCTTAGTATCCCCCGGCAGGCCGAACACTGAAGCTTTCTTT. The rearrangement joins TRBV11-2 to TRBJ1-1; no reliable D call. The CDR3 runs 17 residues. The germline V gene encodes CDR1 SGHAT and CDR2 FQNNGV. The ends were cut back, 1 base at V and 1 base at J, with 16 bases in the middle.

Of note for this clone: The same CDR3 arises from other DNA sequences in this sample as well. The chain uses TRBV27 and TRBJ1-5, with unresolved D. CDR1 and CDR2 from the germline V gene are MNHEY and SMNVEV (reference sequence). Trimming stripped 5 bases from V and 1 base from J, with 9 bases between. This CDR3 has 14 amino acids. In DNA, the CDR3 is TGTGCCAGCAGTCCGGGAGGAAGCAATCAGCCCCAGCATTTT. Encoded protein: CASSPGGSNQPQHF.

This clone was observed a few times. V and J are TRBV5-5 and TRBJ1-5; 7 bases map to TRBD1. The CDR3 is 15 residues long. V trimming: 4 bases; J trimming: 1 base; junction bases outside the gene matches: 5. Germline V CDR1 and CDR2: SGHKS, YYEKEE (reference sequence). CDR3 bases: TGTGCCAGCAGCGTACAGGGGTACAGCAATCAGCCCCAGCATTTT. This encodes CASSVQGYSNQPQHF.

The chain has TRBV5-4 and TRBJ2-7; tentative D call: TRBD2 (5 bases). CDR3 length equals 13 residues. Trimming cost V 9 bases and J 3 bases, with 16 bases left between them. Germline V gives CDR1 SGHNT, CDR2 YYREEE (reference sequence). The CDR3 DNA reads as TGTGCCACCAACGGGCCCGGGGACTACGAGCAGTACTTC. It translates to CATNGPGDYEQYF.

The chain employs TRBV27 and TRBJ2-7, with 9 bases fitting TRBD1. The CDR3 is made up of 13 amino acids. The germline CDR1 and CDR2 sequences are MNHEY and SMNVEV (reference sequence). V lost 7 bases, J lost 9 bases, and 10 bases stayed unmatched. The CDR3 loop reads CASMATGGLAQYV. CDR3 in DNA: TGTGCCAGCATGGCGACAGGGGGATTAGCGCAGTACGTC.

V and J are TRBV15 and TRBJ1-3; TRBD1 aligns across 8 bases. V trimming: 8 bases; J trimming: 3 bases; junction bases outside the gene matches: 6. This CDR3 region has 14 residues. Germline lookup yields CDR1 LNHNV and CDR2 YYDKDF (reference sequence). DNA for the CDR3: TGTGCCACCGCGGACAGGGTCGGTGGAAACACCATATATTTT. Protein sequence: CATADRVGGNTIYF. The full variable domain, its missing parts supplied by reference TRBV15 and TRBJ1-3, is DAMVIQNPRYQVTQFGKPVTLSCSQTLNHNVMYWYQQKSSQAPKLLFHYYDKDFNNEADTPDNFQSRRPNTSFCFLDIRSPGLGDTAMYLCATADRVGGNTIYFGEGSWLTVV.

This chain uses TRBV27 with TRBJ1-5; D gene uncertain. Looked up from germline, CDR1 is MNHEY and CDR2 is SMNVEV (reference sequence). V was clipped by 2 bases and J by 4 bases, with 6 bases between them. This CDR3 has 13 amino acids. CDR3: CASSLLGNQPQHF. The DNA for the CDR3 is TGTGCCAGCAGTTTACTCGGGAATCAGCCCCAGCATTTT.

V gene TRBV10-3 combines with J gene TRBJ2-1; 12 nucleotides agree with TRBD2. Per germline, CDR1 ENHRY and CDR2 SYGVKD. This CDR3 spans 15 amino acids. V gave up 3 bases and J gave up 7 bases; unmatched junction bases: 4. The CDR3 nucleotides read TGTGCCATCAGTGACTTCACTAGCGGGGGGAATGAGCAGTTCTTC. Translation: CAISDFTSGGNEQFF.

The chain couples TRBV9 to TRBJ1-2; the match to TRBD1 covers 9 bases. The CDR3 is 15 amino acids. Germline CDR1 is SGDLS and CDR2 is YYNGEE. The trim removed 4 bases at V and 5 bases at J, leaving 9 bases unmatched. The chain's CDR3 is CASSHRTGEGYGYTF. CDR3 sequence (DNA): TGTGCCAGCAGCCACCGGACAGGGGAAGGTTATGGCTACACCTTC.

This clone was seen a few times. As DNA, the CDR3 is TGTGCCAGTAGAGAGCGGACAGGGAGCTCCTACGAGCAGTACGTC. Amino acids: CASRERTGSSYEQYV. The chain uses TRBV2 and TRBJ2-7; 8 nucleotides agree with TRBD1. CDR1 is SNHLY and CDR2 is FYNNEI in the germline V gene. V gave up 9 bases and J gave up 0 bases; unmatched junction bases: 10. This CDR3 spans 15 amino acids.

The chain uses TRBV4-2 and TRBJ1-5; no clear D. Germline V gene data show CDR1 as LGHNA and CDR2 as YNFKEQ. The CDR3 loop spans 17 amino acids. Trimming left V 0 bases short and J 0 bases short, with 12 bases between. The CDR3 spells CASSQDLGVISNQPQHF. The CDR3 region has the DNA TGTGCCAGCAGCCAAGATCTCGGGGTAATTAGCAATCAGCCCCAGCATTTT.

The chain couples TRBV9 to TRBJ2-7; D gene uncertain. The CDR3 sequence is 14 residues long. The V end was cut by 1 base, the J end by 2 bases, with 10 bases between. The V gene's germline CDR1 is SGDLS and CDR2 YYNGEE. CDR3 amino acids: CASSVSDKAYEQYF. The CDR3 DNA follows: TGTGCCAGCAGCGTAAGTGACAAGGCCTACGAGCAGTACTTC.

The CDR3: CASSLGGTGNSPLHF. CDR3 bases: TGTGCCAGCAGCTTAGGCGGGACAGGGAATTCACCCCTCCACTTT. This chain connects TRBV13 to TRBJ1-6; 9 bases map to TRBD1. Germline trimming cut 0 bases from V and 7 bases from J; bases unmatched to any gene: 1. This CDR3 comprises 15 residues. CDR1 is PRHDT, CDR2 FYEKMQ, per germline (reference sequence).

The sample holds a few counts of this clone. This sequence joins TRBV4-1 and TRBJ1-2, with D maybe TRBD1 (5 bases). Germline lookup yields CDR1 MGHRA and CDR2 YSYEKL. This CDR3 has 16 amino acids. V lost 0 bases to trimming and J lost 6 bases, with 17 bases between them. The CDR3 loop is CASSQDGREASDGYTF. The DNA of the CDR3 is TGCGCCAGCAGCCAAGATGGCAGGGAGGCATCTGATGGCTACACCTTC.

The chain has TRBV7-2 and TRBJ2-7; D is ambiguous. The CDR3 runs to 14 residues. Per germline, CDR1 SGHTA and CDR2 FQGNSA. V was pared by 3 bases and J by 2 bases, with 11 bases between. CDR3 DNA sequence: TGTGCCAGCAGCTTCTGGGCCGGAACCTACGAGCAGTACTTC. This encodes CASSFWAGTYEQYF. The full variable domain, with the rest looked up from reference TRBV7-2 and TRBJ2-7, is GAGVSQSPSNKVTEKGKDVELRCDPISGHTALYWYRQSLGQGLEFLIYFQGNSAPDKSGLPSDRFSAERTGGSVSTLTIQRTQQEDSAVYLCASSFWAGTYEQYFGPGTRLTVT.

The chain uses TRBV5-4 and TRBJ1-4, with D possibly TRBD1 on 6 matching bases. The CDR3 runs 15 residues. Trimming stripped 2 bases from V and 9 bases from J, with 17 bases between. The germline V gene encodes CDR1 SGHNT and CDR2 YYREEE (reference sequence). In DNA form, the CDR3 reads TGTGCCAGCAGCTTCGCCTTGGACAGCGAGAAAAAACTGTTTTTT. This codes for CASSFALDSEKKLFF.

The chain couples TRBV11-2 to TRBJ1-6; 7 bases are a match to TRBD1. The germline V gene has CDR1 SGHAT and CDR2 FQNNGV. The CDR3 extends over 15 amino acids. The junction had 1 base not matched to a gene; V was cut back by 2 bases and J by 3 bases. DNA of the CDR3: TGTGCCAGCAGCTTATGGGACAGCTATAATTCACCCCTCCACTTT. Protein product: CASSLWDSYNSPLHF.

The chain has TRBV27 and TRBJ2-7; 12 nucleotides agree with TRBD2. The V and J ends lost 4 bases and 6 bases, in that order; junction bases with no gene match: 4. CDR1 MNHEY and CDR2 SMNVEV come from the germline V gene (reference sequence). This CDR3 is built from 14 residues. The CDR3 sequence is CASSSLLAGGEQYV. DNA of the CDR3: TGTGCCAGCAGTTCCCTACTAGCGGGGGGCGAGCAGTACGTC.

J is TRBJ2-7 and V is TRBV29-1, with 7 nucleotides matching TRBD1. This CDR3 region has 13 residues. The V gene's germline CDR1 is SQVTM and CDR2 ANQGSEA. J was trimmed by 0 bases and V by 3 bases; bases with no gene match: 2. The CDR3 DNA reads as TGCAGCGTTGAGCCAGGGGGCTCCTACGAGCAGTACTTC. Amino acid sequence: CSVEPGGSYEQYF.

This chain joins TRBV15 and TRBJ2-5; 7 bases align to TRBD1. The DNA end lines up better with TRBJ2-7; the J call may be wrong. CDR3 size: 16 residues. Germline CDR1 is LNHNV and CDR2 is YYDKDF (reference sequence). Here the CDR3 DNA reads TGTGCCACCAGCAGGACTACAGGGGTCCCCCACTACGAGCAGTACTTC. As protein: CATSRTTGVPHYEQYF.

The chain employs TRBV5-5 and TRBJ1-2; D uncertain. Germline loops: CDR1 SGHKS, CDR2 YYEKEE (reference sequence). V dropped 2 bases and J dropped 0 bases, with 8 bases sitting between them. The CDR3 totals 14 residues. As DNA, the CDR3 is TGTGCCAGCAGCTTTGGCACCTCTAACTATGGCTACACCTTC. Residues: CASSFGTSNYGYTF.